This is a list of T cell receptor beta chains from one sample in a study of blood T cell repertoires in COVID-19. Sequenced by immunoSEQ multiplex PCR; TCRdb stores in-frame clones only, minus some. The table includes over 120,000 clones, approximately 81% detected once. The sequenced sample consisted of peripheral blood. These TCRs come from a human donor in a cohort sampled during active COVID-19. CDR3s include the opening cysteine and the closing phenylalanine or tryptophan. The D gene is left open where the match is weak. Expanded clones are given a class, and other clones once, few, many or no size at all.

NA	TRBJ2-1	NA	TRBV5-4	CASSFQGRSYNEQFF	TGTGCCAGCAGCTTCCAGGGTAGGTCCTACAATGAGCAGTTCTTC
NA	TRBJ2-7	NA	TRBV27	CASSAGLPSYEQYF	TGTGCCAGCAGTGCGGGACTCCCCTCCTACGAGCAGTACTTC
TRBD2	TRBJ2-1	once	TRBV4-1	CASSQGIASGRAGSRGEQFF	TGCGCCAGCAGCCAAGGGATCGCTAGCGGGAGGGCCGGATCGCGTGGTGAGCAGTTCTTC
NA	TRBJ2-1	NA	TRBV7-2	CASSSGGRGNEQFF	TGTGCCAGCAGCTCCGGGGGTCGGGGCAATGAGCAGTTCTTC
TRBD1	TRBJ2-6	few	TRBV12-5	CASGLGQSLTF	TGTGCTAGTGGCTTGGGACAGTCCCTGACTTTC
TRBD1	TRBJ1-4	once	TRBV15	CATSRETGGREKLFF	TGTGCCACCAGCAGGGAGACAGGGGGAAGGGAAAAACTGTTTTTT
TRBD1	TRBJ2-6	NA	TRBV2	CASRQGSGANVLTF	TGTGCCAGCAGACAGGGGTCTGGGGCCAACGTCCTGACTTTC
TRBD2	TRBJ2-2	few	TRBV28	CASSRRGDSVGELFF	TGTGCCAGCAGTCGCCGGGGGGATTCGGTCGGGGAGCTGTTTTTT
NA	TRBJ2-7	NA	TRBV28	CASRDSKSYEQYF	TGTGCCAGCAGGGATAGCAAATCCTACGAGCAGTACTTC
NA	TRBJ2-7	NA	TRBV28	CASSLRVAKSYEQYF	TGTGCCAGCAGTTTGCGAGTAGCTAAGTCCTACGAGCAGTACTTC
TRBD1	TRBJ1-5	NA	TRBV2	CASSESGTGGGQPQHF	TGTGCCAGCAGTGAGTCTGGGACAGGGGGGGGACAGCCCCAGCATTTT
NA	TRBJ1-5	NA	TRBV5-6	CASSLGGNSREPQHF	TGTGCCAGCAGCTTGGGCGGGAATTCGAGGGAACCCCAGCATTTT
NA	TRBJ1-3	NA	TRBV19	CASNPRGSGNTIYF	TGTGCCAGTAACCCCCGGGGCTCTGGAAACACCATATATTTT
NA	TRBJ2-7	NA	TRBV6-2/TRBV6-3	CASSYGAAGTLEQYF	TGTGCCAGCAGTTACGGTGCGGCGGGTACTTTAGAGCAGTACTTC
NA	TRBJ1-5	NA	TRBV6-1	CASSEPTGNLNQPQHF	TGTGCCAGCAGTGAACCGACCGGGAATCTTAATCAGCCCCAGCATTTT
TRBD1	TRBJ1-2	NA	TRBV28	CASSEPGTGNHGYTF	TGTGCCAGCAGTGAACCCGGGACAGGAAATCATGGCTACACCTTC
TRBD2	TRBJ2-1	NA	TRBV7-9	CASRPGLAGGGNEQFF	TGTGCCAGCAGGCCGGGACTAGCGGGAGGGGGCAATGAGCAGTTCTTC
NA	TRBJ2-7	NA	TRBV4-1	CASSQDPQGLGSYEQYF	TGCGCCAGCAGCCAAGATCCTCAGGGGTTGGGATCCTACGAGCAGTACTTC
TRBD2	TRBJ2-3	NA	TRBV5-6	CASSRLAGVRTDTQYF	TGTGCCAGCAGCCGGTTAGCGGGAGTGCGCACAGATACGCAGTATTTT
TRBD2	TRBJ2-7	NA	TRBV19	CASSVTSGVIPYEQYF	TGTGCCAGTAGTGTGACTAGCGGGGTTATTCCCTACGAGCAGTACTTC
TRBD2	TRBJ2-1	NA	TRBV11-3	CASSLEAGGTFGYEQFF	TGTGCCAGCAGCTTAGAGGCGGGAGGCACCTTTGGTTATGAGCAGTTCTTC
TRBD1	TRBJ1-1	NA	TRBV18	CASSPGQGEAEAFF	TGTGCCAGCTCACCCGGACAGGGTGAGGCTGAAGCTTTCTTT
NA	TRBJ2-6	NA	TRBV19	CASDTLTGANVLTF	TGCGCCAGTGATACATTAACCGGGGCCAACGTCCTGACTTTC
TRBD1	TRBJ2-7	NA	TRBV18	CASSPTGGGYEQYF	TGTGCCAGCTCACCAACAGGGGGCGGCTACGAGCAGTACTTC
NA	TRBJ2-7	NA	TRBV27	CASSQRSLASYEQYF	TGTGCCAGCAGTCAGAGAAGTTTAGCTTCCTACGAGCAGTACTTC
NA	TRBJ2-1	few	TRBV21-1	CASSPHGGLAGGRPTGDEQFF	TGTGCCAGCAGCCCTCATGGGGGACTAGCGGGAGGGCGACCCACGGGCGATGAGCAGTTCTTC
NA	TRBJ1-4	NA	TRBV28	CASRTTGGAGEKLFF	TGTGCCAGCAGAACTACGGGGGGCGCCGGGGAAAAACTGTTTTTT
TRBD1	TRBJ2-5	NA	TRBV3-1/TRBV3-2	CASSQDAVRGETQYF	TGTGCCAGCAGCCAAGATGCGGTCAGGGGGGAGACCCAGTACTTC
TRBD2	TRBJ2-1	NA	TRBV7-2	CASSLTSGGTYNEQFF	TGTGCCAGCAGTCTTACTAGCGGGGGGACCTACAATGAGCAGTTCTTC
NA	TRBJ2-7	NA	TRBV4-1	CASSQDLVGGSYEQYF	TGCGCCAGCAGCCAAGATTTGGTAGGGGGTTCCTACGAGCAGTACTTC
TRBD2	TRBJ2-7	NA	TRBV27	CASSDGLAGGPYEQYF	TGTGCCAGCAGCGACGGACTAGCGGGAGGGCCCTACGAGCAGTACTTC
NA	TRBJ2-6	few	TRBV14	CASQAASGANVLTF	TGTGCCAGTCAAGCGGCTTCTGGGGCCAACGTCCTGACTTTC